The rows below give T cell receptor beta chains drawn from one sample of a study of blood T cells in healthy people across ages. TCRdb used MiXCR to reprocess the 5' RACE reads, holding one entry per CDR3 protein. Seen here are roughly 930,000 distinct CDR3 sequences, roughly 43% observed once, and the top ten hold about an eighth. Specimen: blood. Receptors originate from a man aged 25-40 years in good health. Each CDR3 is given with its conserved first and last residue. D genes are given only for firm matches. Only part of the rows carry a size: once, few, many, or a class if the clone is expanded.

clone size,J gene,CDR3 length,D gene,V gene,CDR3 DNA,CDR3 protein
-,TRBJ1-2,13,-,TRBV12-3/TRBV12-4,TGTGCCAGCACCGAACCTGGGACCTTAGGCTACACCTTC,CASTEPGTLGYTF
many,TRBJ1-2,11,-,TRBV2,TGTGCCAGCAGTGAAGGATATGGCTACACCTTC,CASSEGYGYTF
-,TRBJ1-2,14,-,TRBV7-3,TGTGCCAGCAGCTTAACTCCCGGCAACTATGGCTACACCTTC,CASSLTPGNYGYTF
-,TRBJ2-5,13,-,TRBV25-1,TGTGCCAGCAGTGAACCAGGGTTGGAGACCCAGTACTTC,CASSEPGLETQYF
many,TRBJ1-2,13,-,TRBV5-1,TGCGCCAGCAGCGACCTGCAGTCGGCTGGCTACACCTTC,CASSDLQSAGYTF
-,TRBJ1-4,15,TRBD1,TRBV7-2,TGTGCCAGCAGCTCGTACAGGGGGCTAAATGAAAAACTGTTTTTT,CASSSYRGLNEKLFF
-,TRBJ1-1,16,TRBD1,TRBV5-6,TGTGCCAGCAGCTACCTGGGGGGACAGGGGGGGACTGAAGCTTTCTTT,CASSYLGGQGGTEAFF
few,TRBJ1-5,12,-,TRBV7-2,TGTGCCAGCAGCTTCACGAGCTATCCCCAGCATTTT,CASSFTSYPQHF
-,TRBJ2-5,14,-,TRBV6-1,TGTGCCAGCAGTGAAGGGGCGGATCCGGAGACCCAGTACTTC,CASSEGADPETQYF
-,TRBJ2-1,15,-,TRBV20-1,TGCAGTGCTAGAGATATAAGCGAACAGAACAATGAGCAGTTCTTC,CSARDISEQNNEQFF
-,TRBJ1-5,12,-,TRBV28,TGTGCCAGCAGGGTGGGCAATCAGCCCCAGCATTTT,CASRVGNQPQHF